Sequencing of this TCR beta chain was carried out in a study of OX40 agonist ivuxolimab in advanced cancers. Regarding the study as a whole: Expanded clones tended on average to be more numerous among CD8+ T cells than CD4+.

Sequencing was performed with immunoSEQ multiplex PCR; in TCRdb, only in-frame clones are kept and a portion is missing. The table records around 61,000 clones, about 92% of them present only once. This clone was observed a single time. Its target is not known. Germline CDR1 reads MGHRA; CDR2 reads YSYEKL. Losses at the gene ends were 4 bases for V and 3 bases for J; bases not matched to a gene: 11. The CDR3 is 17 amino acids. The origin of this receptor is an adult with an advanced solid tumor such as melanoma, head and neck, liver or kidney cancer. The sample was CD4+ or CD8+ T cells sorted from blood, taken in a trial of the OX40 agonist ivuxolimab. This chain links TRBV4-1 with TRBJ2-1, with TRBD1 matching 8 bases. CDR3: CASSREKGQAYYNEQFF. The CDR3 DNA reads TGCGCCAGCAGCCGAGAAAAGGGACAGGCGTACTACAATGAGCAGTTCTTC.